This T cell receptor (beta chain) was captured in a study of shared clonotypes between healthy human individuals. Profiled with immunoSEQ multiplex PCR; TCRdb holds only in-frame clones, not every one. Here the sample spans 2 million to 3 million clones, 93% being singletons. This CDR3 region has 11 residues. V was pared by 2 bases and J by 10 bases, with 7 bases between. In germline, CDR1 is SGDLS, CDR2 YYNGEE. A word on this clone: The same CDR3 is also encoded by other DNA sequences in this sample.

The V and J genes are TRBV9 and TRBJ2-1; D possibly corresponds to TRBD2 (6 bases). Material: naive CD4+ T cells from PBMCs. Subset specified: CD45RA+ positively selected. The clonotype originates from a man aged 18 to 29 in good health. Some clones in this sample may be carry-over from other donors' samples. Here the CDR3 reads CASSVSGEQFF. The CDR3 DNA follows: TGTGCCAGCAGCGTTAGCGGAGAGCAGTTCTTC. Based on the CDR3 plus reference TRBV9 and TRBJ2-1, the full variable domain is DSGVTQTPKHLITATGQRVTLRCSPRSGDLSVYWYQQSLDQGLQFLIQYYNGEERAKGNILERFSAQQFPDLHSELNLSSLELGDSALYFCASSVSGEQFFGPGTRLTVL.